The present T cell receptor beta chain was sequenced within a study of cytomegalovirus exposure and HLA in healthy donors (dated by TCRdb to 2015 to 2018). With regard to the full study: An earlier analysis of 587 of the donors reported 250 to 300 Gb of sequence data and roughly 120 million unique TCR beta sequences obtained from about 180 million T cells. In a later genetic analysis, genome-wide SNP genotypes for about 55% of the roughly 670 donors were used, and that subset was treated as a discovery cohort. Of the 300 to 400 genotyped donors, 65% to 90% fell in the genetic ancestry cluster associated with self-reported Caucasian donors. All discovery cohort repertoires had been generated using a single sequencing platform. In an earlier analysis of 587 of the donors, high-throughput TCR beta sequencing was used to judge whether each TCR beta V gene segment behaved as functional or pseudogenic. The study was designed to test whether signatures of past pathogen exposure could be identified by cataloging public T cell receptors. An early release covering around 630 HLA-typed donors comprised approximately 290 gigabases of sequencing data and roughly 86 million unique TCR sequences. To predict cytomegalovirus infection status, the study combined high-throughput TCR immunosequencing, statistical association of individual TCRs with disease status, and machine learning. Donor age, sex, ethnicity and CMV serostatus were collected together with the repertoire data. Typing coverage varied by locus: roughly 629-630 donors for A, B, C, DRB1 and DQB1; approximately 500 for DQA1; some 610 for DPA1; some 470 for DPB1. The T cell repertoires of 666 subjects were profiled by immunosequencing and related to cytomegalovirus serostatus. Both class I and class II loci were covered by HLA typing, at four-digit resolution. Besides the first cohort of 666 subjects, a separate validation cohort made up of some 110 different subjects was used. Across about 380 genotyped donors of the cohort, an average of approximately 200,000 unique TCR beta nucleotide sequences per donor were sequenced, and roughly 20% of those sequences were non-productive. About 5 DR-DQ haplotypes were handled as single units for association and clustering, since linkage in the cohort was strong. Rather than drawing on any new phenotypic data, the later analysis identified candidate immune exposures from TCR beta sequences and the way those sequences occurred across donors. A later analysis re-examined previously published TCR beta repertoires from 500 to 700 donors and added high-resolution HLA genotyping to investigate patterns of TCR occurrence.

What the authors observed across the whole study: In a later analysis, HLA-associated TCR beta chains showed more clonal expansion and lower generation probabilities than non-associated chains that were equally common. According to the authors, the approach could potentially be generalized to other disease states and immunological phenotypes. The classifier was reported to diagnose cytomegalovirus status with high specificity and sensitivity in both the original and validation cohorts. Broadly in line with IMGT annotations, most TCR beta V segments showed up in productive rearrangements about 90% or about 30% of the time in an earlier analysis of several hundred of the donors. A further reported finding was that TCR beta sequences accurately predicted the HLA-A and HLA-B alleles for most subjects in the first cohort. The cohort was sequenced for TCR beta chains only, and without alpha or paired-chain data the features that could be detected were limited. Because HLA typing was unavailable for some donors at each locus, only the typed subset was used in association tests. According to a later genetic analysis, donors in an Asian-associated ancestry cluster had fewer N-insertions in productive TCRs than the approximately 690-donor mean. A later genetic analysis associated a missense DCLRE1C variant with V-gene and J-gene trimming of TCR beta chains, and an independent cohort replicated the association. Several of the top co-occurrence clusters appeared to be linked to parvovirus B19, influenza, CMV and Epstein-Barr virus, according to a later analysis. For the cohort, immune exposure information was limited to CMV serostatus. Sequencing depth was assumed to be roughly uniform across donors in the presence/absence analyses, though that assumption may not hold. A cluster of highly shared sequence variants was judged likely to be a technical artifact of the sequencing pipeline. In a later analysis, most CMV-associated TCR beta chains were found to appear HLA-restricted, with HLA associations seemingly driven largely by CMV exposure. A few of the identified cytomegalovirus-associated TCR beta chains were confirmed in vitro to be specific for cytomegalovirus antigens. In a later analysis, the rate of TCR association differed among HLA loci, with DRB1 alleles having the most associated TCRs and HLA-C alleles having the fewest. The 87-base-pair reads could not distinguish some IMGT-functional V segments, including TRBV6-2 and TRBV6-3, so those segments were excluded. Assigning TCR associations to individual alleles was difficult when HLA alleles, especially DR and DQ, strongly co-occurred. Because counts were too low, seventeen rarely observed V segments, including chromosome 9 orphons, were excluded from the earlier analysis of some 590 of the donors. In a later analysis, 16,951 TCR beta sequences were associated with specific HLA alleles at a false discovery rate of 0.05. The study gave a list of about 160 TCR beta chains associated with cytomegalovirus. Linkage disequilibrium might explain the correlated functional status among segregating V segments, but an unknown experimental factor could not be excluded. While some public TCRs were present in many individuals, most TCR sequences turned up only very rarely across donors.

In the germline V gene, CDR1 corresponds to SGHVS and CDR2 to FNYEAQ. CDR3 length: 15 amino acids, cysteine to phenylalanine. Just CDR3 DNA is preserved here, 45 bases in frame from base 1. V is reduced by 1 base and J by 4 bases, leaving a spacing of 13 bases between them. Library construction relied on the immunoSEQ multiplex PCR assay. A mixture of 60 forward primers for TCR Vbeta segments and 13 reverse primers for TCR Jbeta segments was used in the multiplex PCR. The CDR3 region of rearranged TCR beta genes was amplified from genomic DNA with a multiplex PCR assay. Amplified TCR beta libraries were sequenced as 87-base-pair reads on the Illumina HiSeq System. Regarding the original processing steps: A later analysis counted about 80 million unique TCR beta chains across the approximately 700 repertoires, and some 11 million of these chains were shared by at least two donors. A nearest-neighbor algorithm error-corrected the raw reads and collapsed the reads into unique sequences, merging closely related sequences to remove PCR and sequencing errors. To assign V, D and J gene segments, CDR3 sequences were aligned to IMGT reference sequences. For a sequence to be retained, at least a six-nucleotide match to both a V gene segment and a J gene segment was required. Rearrangements were classified as productive when the CDR3 lacked stop codons and remained in frame with V and J, and all other rearrangements were classified as non-productive. Following IMGT convention, CDR3 was defined as the stretch from the second conserved V-encoded cysteine up to the conserved J-encoded phenylalanine. The earlier analysis of 500 to 600 of the donors excluded sequences that lacked an unambiguous match to a single V gene segment. An earlier analysis of 587 of the donors classified V segments as functional when productive rearrangements were above 56.7% and as segregating when the standard deviation between donors was above 5%. To diagnose cytomegalovirus status from the catalog of TCR beta chain sequences, a statistical classification framework was built. In a later analysis, V and J genes were assigned by comparing TCR nucleotide sequences against IMGT/GENE-DB human TR gene sequences. In a later analysis, CDR3 sequences and most-parsimonious VDJ recombination scenarios were assigned using the TCRdist pipeline. In a later analysis, each TCR beta chain was defined by its CDR3 amino acid sequence together with its V-gene family, and reads without a unique V-gene family were excluded. As a way to deal with suspected cross-contamination and a sequencing artifact, a later analysis dropped roughly 620 nucleotide sequences that were highly shared and had low generation probability. A later analysis calculated a clonal expansion index for each public chain from normalized within-repertoire ranks of inferred template counts. A later analysis computed generation probabilities with a VDJ recombination model fitted to out-of-frame rearrangements, and checked the results against IGoR. A later analysis scored TCR-TCR, TCR-HLA and TCR-CMV co-occurrence with hypergeometric tests, applying a repertoire-size bias correction to TCR pairs. To estimate false discovery rates, a later analysis permuted the HLA or CMV assignments 20 times. In a later analysis, co-occurring TCRs were grouped using DBSCAN, and TCRdist sequence similarity was added for clustering within HLA-allele-positive subsets. Repertoires with fewer than 30,000 or more than 120,000 public chains were left out of co-occurrence clustering, as were a handful of repertoires with anomalous nucleotide sharing. Not all clones reach the TCRdb copy of this immuneACCESS table, which keeps in-frame sequences only. Checked studies attribute under half of the gap to unresolved V genes and leave the rest unexplained. V and J calls and clone size are given by that table; D and trimming were obtained from the DNA. Within this sample are 160,000 or so clones, with 82% of them counted one time only. About 6.4% of the sample lies in the top ten.

In total, roughly 710 healthy bone marrow donors made up the cohort. All cohort members were sampled while nominally healthy, although unrecorded immune exposures were likely present. The donor tested CMV seropositive and was one of the 289 seropositive cohort members. Every donor gave a peripheral blood sample, and the peripheral blood mononuclear cells from that sample were used for TCR beta sequencing. The Qiagen DNeasy Blood Extraction Kit was used to extract genomic DNA from the blood cell samples. This clone has only one observation. The specificity of this receptor is unknown. It has no much larger one-base neighbor in the sample; base qualities were not kept.

The chain joins TRBV7-6 to TRBJ1-1, and perhaps TRBD1 as D gene, on 5 matching bases. Sequenced: PBMCs. The clonotype was recovered from a woman in her forties or fifties in good health and CMV-seropositive. For the CDR3, the sequence is CASSLGGQGVTEAFF. The nucleotide sequence reads TGTGCCAGCAGCTTAGGGGGCCAGGGCGTCACTGAAGCTTTCTTT.